These 22 T cell receptor beta chains share one sample of origin, sequenced in a study of T cells in Graves' hyperthyroidism and ophthalmopathy. Amplified TCR beta CDR3 regions came from RNA transcripts. The HTBI set primed first-round TCR CDR3 RT-PCR. TCRdb redid the calling of the multiplex PCR reads with MiXCR, one entry per CDR3 protein. The repertoire holds hundreds of thousands of distinct CDR3 sequences, roughly 15% seen once, with about an eighth in the top ten. Sequences were obtained from blood. All receptors derive from a woman in her forties or fifties with Graves' ophthalmopathy.

The sample holds many counts of this clonotype. The rearrangement uses TRBV20-1 and TRBJ2-7; the match to TRBD1 covers 9 bases. The trim removed 2 bases at V and 3 bases at J, leaving 8 bases unmatched. This CDR3 region has 15 residues. Germline V CDR1 and CDR2: DFQATT, SNEGSKA (reference sequence). CDR3: CSARLGTGGFYEQYF. The CDR3 region has the DNA TGCAGTGCTAGACTGGGTACAGGGGGCTTCTACGAGCAGTACTTC.

The CDR3: CASSPQLNQPQHF. CDR3 DNA sequence: TGTGCCAGCAGCCCACAGCTTAATCAGCCCCAGCATTTT. V gene TRBV12-3 or TRBV12-4 combines with J gene TRBJ1-5; D gene uncertain. Trimming removed 6 bases at V and 4 bases at J, with 10 bases between. The CDR3 has 13 amino acids.

Turning to this clonotype: This may be a read error, as it is one base from a much larger clone. V usage is TRBV20-1 and J usage is TRBJ2-7, with 8 bases that match TRBD2. CDR1 and CDR2 from the germline V gene are DFQATT and SNEGSKA (reference sequence). Trimming removed 0 bases from V and 4 bases from J; junction bases left unmatched: 8. The CDR3 runs to 15 residues. The CDR3: CSARDKAGALYEQYF. The CDR3 nucleotides read TGCAGTGCTAGAGACAAAGCGGGAGCTCTATACGAGCAGTACTTC.

This clonotype occurred many times. This chain links TRBV11-3 with TRBJ2-5; perhaps TRBD2 as D (6 bases). The CDR3 has 16 residues. The V and J ends lost 2 bases and 2 bases respectively, with 15 bases between them. CDR1 is SGHNT, CDR2 YENEEA, per germline. The CDR3 nucleotides are TGTGCCAGCAGCTTAATCGCGGGGACGGGGCAAGAGACCCAGTACTTC. Translated: CASSLIAGTGQETQYF.

Of note for this clonotype: An end of the junction differs from the germline gene, which may be a read error. The chain joins TRBV7-7 to TRBJ1-1; 7 bases align to TRBD1. The germline gives CDR1 SSHAT, CDR2 FNYEAQ (reference sequence). This CDR3 has 16 amino acids. The CDR3: CASSLGARQGVTEAFF. The CDR3 coding sequence is TGTGCTAGCAGCTTAGGGGCCCGACAGGGCGTCACTGAAGCTTTCTTT.

This clonotype has a handful of counts. The chain uses TRBV7-2 and TRBJ1-2; 8 bases match TRBD1. Germline V gene sequence: CDR1 SGHTA, CDR2 FQGNSA. The junction had 4 bases not matched to a gene; V was cut back by 1 base and J by 6 bases. The CDR3 consists of 14 residues. CDR3: CASSLGDRSDGYTF. The CDR3 DNA follows: TGTGCCAGCAGCTTAGGGGACAGGAGTGATGGCTACACCTTC.

In regard to this clonotype: This may arise from a read error, as a much more abundant clone is one base away. The CDR3 DNA reads as TGTGCCAGCAGTTATCAGGGGGCCGGTGAAGGTTTCTTT. Protein sequence: CASSYQGAGEGFF. This sequence joins TRBV2 and TRBJ1-1; 8 bases line up with TRBD1. There are 13 residues in the CDR3. Germline assignment: CDR1 SNHLY and CDR2 FYNNEI.

This clonotype was found many times. The chain links TRBV5-1 to TRBJ1-6; possibly TRBD1 for D (5 bases). Germline V gene lookup returns CDR1 SGHRS and CDR2 YFSETQ. V was trimmed by 3 bases and J by 9 bases, leaving 22 bases between them. CDR3 size: 17 residues. The CDR3 DNA sequence: TGCGCCAGCAGCTACCGTACCGGGGCAGGACTTGGTTCACCCCTCCACTTT. This codes for CASSYRTGAGLGSPLHF. The full variable domain, with the rest looked up from reference TRBV5-1 and TRBJ1-6, is KAGVTQTPRYLIKTRGQQVTLSCSPISGHRSVSWYQQTPGQGLQFLFEYFSETQRNKGNFPGRFSGRQFSNSRSEMNVSTLELGDSALYLCASSYRTGAGLGSPLHFGNGTRLTVT.

The genes are TRBV7-9 and TRBJ2-1, with 8 positions matching TRBD2. The CDR3 has 19 residues. J was trimmed by 2 bases and V by 2 bases; bases with no gene match: 14. Germline values: CDR1 SEHNR, CDR2 FQNEAQ (reference sequence). The CDR3: CASSLPGPSGRSAYNEQFF. The CDR3 DNA reads as TGTGCCAGCAGCTTACCCGGGCCTAGCGGGCGGAGTGCCTACAATGAGCAGTTCTTC.

This clonotype has a count of ten or more. V usage is TRBV18 and J usage is TRBJ2-3; D might be TRBD2 (6 bases). V lost 9 bases to trimming and J lost 0 bases, with 16 bases between them. This CDR3 comprises 15 residues. CDR1 and CDR2 from the germline V gene are KGHSH and LQKENI. CDR3 in DNA: TGTGCCAGTTCAGGGACTTCAACTAGCACAGATACGCAGTATTTT. Translation: CASSGTSTSTDTQYF. The entire variable domain, with the rest obtained from reference TRBV18 and TRBJ2-3, is as follows: NAGVMQNPRHLVRRRGQEARLRCSPMKGHSHVYWYRQLPEEGLKFMVYLQKENIIDESGMPKERFSAEFPKEGPSILRIQQVVRGDSAAYFCASSGTSTSTDTQYFGPGTRLTVL.

This chain links TRBV24-1 with TRBJ2-7; 8 bases are a match to TRBD1. Germline V gene sequence: CDR1 KGHDR, CDR2 SFDVKD. The CDR3 runs to 12 residues. The CDR3 loop reads CATGTGVSEQYF. The CDR3 nucleotides are TGTGCGACCGGGACAGGAGTTAGCGAGCAGTACTTC.

This clonotype was seen many times. CDR3 amino acids: CASSRTASAEQYF. DNA for the CDR3: TGTGCCAGCAGCCGAACGGCTAGCGCCGAGCAGTACTTC. The gene calls are TRBV12-3 or TRBV12-4 and TRBJ2-7, with a tentative D call TRBD2 (6 bases). The CDR3 length is 13 residues. V was clipped by 6 bases and J by 6 bases, with 15 bases between them.

Many counts were recorded for this clonotype. The chain employs TRBV20-1 and TRBJ2-7; possible D gene TRBD2, 5 bases. V gave up 0 bases and J gave up 3 bases, with 9 bases separating them. Germline CDR1 reads DFQATT; CDR2 reads SNEGSKA (reference sequence). The CDR3 loop spans 13 amino acids. CDR3 residues: CSAREPSSYEQYF. The CDR3, as DNA: TGCAGTGCTAGAGAGCCTAGCAGCTACGAGCAGTACTTC.

The table lists this clonotype with a few counts. V gene TRBV5-1 combines with J gene TRBJ2-1; D unresolved. Germline V lookup: CDR1 SGHRS, CDR2 YFSETQ. This CDR3 is built from 14 residues. Trimming cost V 5 bases and J 6 bases, with 15 bases left between them. CDR3: CASRDTHSSNEQFF. The CDR3 nucleotides read TGCGCCAGCAGAGATACACACAGTAGCAATGAGCAGTTCTTC.

Note on this clonotype: A read error may account for a junction end that differs from germline. The J gene is TRBJ1-1, the V gene TRBV18, with D maybe TRBD1 (5 bases). Germline V lookup: CDR1 KGHSH, CDR2 LQKENI. The CDR3 length is 15 residues. The CDR3 region has the DNA TGTGCCAGCTCACCAACCGACAGCGGGAACACTGGAGCTTTCTTT. It yields the protein CASSPTDSGNTGAFF.

This clonotype was recorded many times. The chain has TRBV6-1 and TRBJ2-2; D remains unclear. The V gene's germline CDR1 is MNHNS and CDR2 SASEGT. Trimming pared 5 bases from V and 10 bases from J, leaving 14 bases between. CDR3 size: 13 residues. The CDR3 sequence is CASSPTLPVELFF. CDR3 nucleotides: TGTGCCAGCAGTCCGACCTTACCCGTGGAGCTGTTTTTT.

This clonotype was observed at least ten times. The chain combines TRBV28 with TRBJ2-4; either TRBD1 or TRBD2 may fit D (6 bases each). This CDR3 contains 16 residues. Germline-derived CDR1 and CDR2 are MDHEN and SYDVKM. The V and J ends lost 5 bases and 3 bases respectively, with 17 bases between them. Written as DNA, the CDR3 is TGTGCCAGCAGTATGCACAGGGAGGAGGTCAAAAACATTCAGTACTTC. It yields the protein CASSMHREEVKNIQYF. Together with reference TRBV28 and TRBJ2-4, the CDR3 gives the full variable domain: DVKVTQSSRYLVKRTGEKVFLECVQDMDHENMFWYRQDPGLGLRLIYFSYDVKMKEKGDIPEGYSVSREKKERFSLILESASTNQTSMYLCASSMHREEVKNIQYFGAGTRLSVL.

This clonotype was observed at least ten times. This sequence joins TRBV2 and TRBJ2-3, with D tentatively TRBD1 (5 bases). V lost 8 bases, J lost 2 bases, and 11 bases lay in between. This CDR3 comprises 13 residues. The germline V gene encodes CDR1 SNHLY and CDR2 FYNNEI. This CDR3 reads CASLTGPTDTQYF. CDR3 nucleotide sequence: TGTGCCAGCCTAACAGGACCCACAGATACGCAGTATTTT.

This clonotype was counted many times. This sequence joins TRBV9 and TRBJ2-7; TRBD2 agrees at 7 bases. V lost 0 bases and J lost 4; bases outside the gene matches: 10. The CDR3 consists of 16 residues. Germline loops: CDR1 SGDLS, CDR2 YYNGEE. The CDR3 is CASSVAEGGLGYEQYF. Written as DNA, the CDR3 is TGTGCCAGCAGCGTAGCAGAGGGAGGGCTCGGTTACGAGCAGTACTTC.

The sample holds many counts of this clonotype. The V and J genes are TRBV24-1 and TRBJ1-1; D perhaps matches TRBD1 (5 bases). Germline V lookup: CDR1 KGHDR, CDR2 SFDVKD. The CDR3 extends over 13 amino acids. Trimming removed 9 bases at V and 0 bases at J, with 10 bases between. In nucleotides, the CDR3 is TGTGCCACCTGCCAGGGCATGAACACTGAAGCTTTCTTT. Its protein product is CATCQGMNTEAFF.

The J gene is TRBJ2-3, the V gene TRBV11-1; 8 nucleotides agree with TRBD2. The CDR3 has 19 amino acids. Trimming took 2 bases from V and 6 from J; bases not matched to a gene: 19. Germline-derived CDR1 and CDR2 are SGHAT and FQDESV (reference sequence). The CDR3 DNA reads as TGTGCCAGCAGCTTAATTCCAGGCGCGGACGGGAGGGCCTTCGATACGCAGTATTTT. It encodes CASSLIPGADGRAFDTQYF.

This chain connects TRBV5-1 to TRBJ2-7; D perhaps matches TRBD1 (7 bases). This CDR3 region has 14 residues. Germline CDR1 reads SGHRS; CDR2 reads YFSETQ. CDR3 sequence: CASGGQPSSYEQYF. The CDR3 nucleotides are TGCGCTTCAGGGGGGCAGCCTTCCTCCTACGAGCAGTACTTC.